Sequencing of this T cell receptor beta chain was carried out in a study of response to subunit inactivated influenza vaccine. TCRdb reprocessed the RT-PCR reads with MiXCR, giving one entry per CDR3 protein. Of under 950,000 distinct CDR3 sequences listed, over 20% are singletons. Regarding the study as a whole: Few additional T cells are recruited per seasonal influenza vaccination, authors suggested.

Trimming stripped 2 bases from V and 3 bases from J, with 8 bases between. The CDR3 extends over 13 amino acids. The germline gives CDR1 LGHNA, CDR2 YNFKEQ. Notes on this clonotype: Its matching antigen is unknown.

Source: PBMCs from blood, taken 5 days after vaccination. The V and J genes are TRBV4-2 and TRBJ2-7; D remains unclear. This receptor was identified in a man aged 45-65 years who received an inactivated influenza vaccine. The CDR3 sequence is CASSQTQDYEQYF. The CDR3 nucleotides read TGTGCCAGCAGCCAAACGCAGGACTACGAGCAGTACTTC.